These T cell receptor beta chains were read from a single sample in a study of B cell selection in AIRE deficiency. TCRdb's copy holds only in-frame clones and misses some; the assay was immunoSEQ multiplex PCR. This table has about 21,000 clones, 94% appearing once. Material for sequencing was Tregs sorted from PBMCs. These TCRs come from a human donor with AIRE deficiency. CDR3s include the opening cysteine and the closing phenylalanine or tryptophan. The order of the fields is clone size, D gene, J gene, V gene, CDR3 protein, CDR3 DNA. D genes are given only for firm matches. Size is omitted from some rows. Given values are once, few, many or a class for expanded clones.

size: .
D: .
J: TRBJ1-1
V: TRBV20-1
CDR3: CSASGTEAFF
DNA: TGCAGTGCTAGTGGCACTGAAGCTTTCTTT

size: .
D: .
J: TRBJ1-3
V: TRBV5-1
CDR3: CASSLGGAGVGNTIYF
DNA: TGCGCCAGCAGCTTGGGGGGAGCAGGGGTCGGAAACACCATATATTTT

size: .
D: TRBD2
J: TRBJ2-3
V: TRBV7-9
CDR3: CASSPALGLADTQYF
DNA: TGTGCCAGCAGCCCTGCTCTCGGACTAGCGGATACGCAGTATTTT

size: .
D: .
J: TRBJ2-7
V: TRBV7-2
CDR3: CASSLGGLEQYF
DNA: TGTGCCAGCAGCTTAGGGGGTCTCGAGCAGTACTTC

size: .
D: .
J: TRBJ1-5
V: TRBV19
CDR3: CASSRSRSNQPQHF
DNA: TGTGCCAGTAGTAGGAGCCGGAGCAATCAGCCCCAGCATTTT

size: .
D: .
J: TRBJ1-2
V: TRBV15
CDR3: CATSGPGHNYGYTF
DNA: TGTGCCACCAGCGGACCAGGGCATAACTATGGCTACACCTTC

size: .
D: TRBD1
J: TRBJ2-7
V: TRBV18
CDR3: CASSPPDRTSYEQYF
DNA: TGTGCCAGCTCACCACCGGACAGGACCTCCTACGAGCAGTACTTC

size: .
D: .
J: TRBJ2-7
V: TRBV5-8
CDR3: CASSARTLTYEQYF
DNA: TGTGCCAGCAGCGCCCGGACTCTGACCTACGAGCAGTACTTC

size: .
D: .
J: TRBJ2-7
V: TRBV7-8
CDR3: CASSLIDPSYEQYF
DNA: TGTGCCAGCAGCTTAATCGATCCCTCCTACGAGCAGTACTTC

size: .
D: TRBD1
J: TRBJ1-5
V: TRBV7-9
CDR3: CASSFETGGGYSNQPQHF
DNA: TGTGCCAGCAGCTTCGAGACAGGGGGCGGATATAGCAATCAGCCCCAGCATTTT

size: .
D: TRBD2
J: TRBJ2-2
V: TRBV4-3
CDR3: CASSPLAGGGTGELFF
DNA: TGCGCCAGCAGCCCTCTAGCGGGAGGGGGAACCGGGGAGCTGTTTTTT

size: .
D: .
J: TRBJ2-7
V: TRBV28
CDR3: CASSLPLTEQYF
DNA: TGTGCCAGCAGTTTACCCTTGACAGAGCAGTACTTC

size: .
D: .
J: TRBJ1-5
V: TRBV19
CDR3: CASSILDQPQHF
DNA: TGTGCCAGTAGTATCTTGGATCAGCCCCAGCATTTT

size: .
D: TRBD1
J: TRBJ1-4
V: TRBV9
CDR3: CASSVAGQVAEKLFF
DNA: TGTGCCAGCAGCGTTGCGGGACAGGTTGCTGAAAAACTGTTTTTT

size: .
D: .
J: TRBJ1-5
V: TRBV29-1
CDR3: CSVTQGGVNQPQHF
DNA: TGCAGCGTCACCCAGGGAGGAGTGAATCAGCCCCAGCATTTT

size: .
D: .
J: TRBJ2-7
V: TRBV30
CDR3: CAWSAATREQYF
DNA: TGTGCCTGGAGCGCAGCCACTCGGGAGCAGTACTTC

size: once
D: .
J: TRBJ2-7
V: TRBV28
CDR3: CASSLALRTAYEQYF
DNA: TGTGCCAGCAGTTTGGCCCTTAGGACAGCCTACGAGCAGTACTTC

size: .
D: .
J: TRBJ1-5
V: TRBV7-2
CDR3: CASSLMARGGQPQHF
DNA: TGTGCCAGCAGCTTAATGGCTAGGGGAGGTCAGCCCCAGCATTTT

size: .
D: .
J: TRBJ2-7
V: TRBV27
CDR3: CASSKGEGYDEQYF
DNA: TGTGCCAGCAGTAAGGGGGAGGGTTACGACGAGCAGTACTTC

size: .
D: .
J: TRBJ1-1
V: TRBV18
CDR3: CASSPRQITEAFF
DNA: TGTGCCAGCTCACCCCGACAGATTACTGAAGCTTTCTTT

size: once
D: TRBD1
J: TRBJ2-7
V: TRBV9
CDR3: CASSQTGVYEQYF
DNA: TGTGCCAGCAGCCAAACAGGGGTCTACGAGCAGTACTTC

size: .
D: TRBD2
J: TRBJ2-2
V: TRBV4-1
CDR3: CASSQLVAGGPRTGELFF
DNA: TGCGCCAGCAGCCAACTGGTAGCGGGAGGGCCTAGGACCGGGGAGCTGTTTTTT

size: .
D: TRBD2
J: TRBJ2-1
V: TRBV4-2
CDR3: CASSQRGGPGLAGVHEQFF
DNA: TGTGCCAGCAGCCAGCGTGGGGGGCCGGGACTAGCGGGAGTCCATGAGCAGTTCTTC

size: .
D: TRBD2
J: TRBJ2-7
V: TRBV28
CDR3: CASIRGGLADYEQYF
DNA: TGTGCCAGCATTCGGGGCGGACTAGCGGACTACGAGCAGTACTTC

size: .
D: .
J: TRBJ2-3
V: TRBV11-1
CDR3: CASSLRTIPIADTQYF
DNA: TGTGCCAGCAGCTTAAGGACAATTCCCATCGCGGATACGCAGTATTTT

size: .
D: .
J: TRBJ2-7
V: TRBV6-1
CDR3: CASFSAGEQYF
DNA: TGTGCCAGCTTCAGTGCTGGCGAGCAGTACTTC

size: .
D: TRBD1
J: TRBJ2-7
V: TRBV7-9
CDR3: CASSLVPGQTSYEQYF
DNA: TGTGCCAGCAGCTTAGTCCCGGGACAGACGTCTTACGAGCAGTACTTC

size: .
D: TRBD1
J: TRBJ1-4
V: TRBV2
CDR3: CASRAGGPGSEKLFF
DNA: TGTGCCAGCAGAGCAGGGGGCCCGGGGAGTGAAAAACTGTTTTTT

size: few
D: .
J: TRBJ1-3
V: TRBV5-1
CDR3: CASSPGEITGNTIYF
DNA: TGCGCCAGCAGCCCGGGGGAGATCACGGGAAACACCATATATTTT

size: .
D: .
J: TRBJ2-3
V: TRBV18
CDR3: CASSRYFSGSSTDTQYF
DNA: TGTGCCAGCTCACGATATTTTAGCGGAAGTAGCACAGATACGCAGTATTTT

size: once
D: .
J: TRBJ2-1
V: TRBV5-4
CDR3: CASSLYNEQFF
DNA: TGTGCCAGCAGCCTATACAATGAGCAGTTCTTC

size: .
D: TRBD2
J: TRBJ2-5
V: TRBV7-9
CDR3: CASSPLYGRSGQETQYF
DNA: TGTGCCAGCAGCCCCCTGTACGGGAGGTCAGGCCAAGAGACCCAGTACTTC

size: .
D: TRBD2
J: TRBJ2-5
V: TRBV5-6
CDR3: CASSRAGLRPQYF
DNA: TGTGCCAGCAGCCGAGCGGGACTTCGGCCCCAGTACTTC

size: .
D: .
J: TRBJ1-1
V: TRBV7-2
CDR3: CASSVEFWGTEAFF
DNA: TGTGCCAGCAGCGTCGAATTTTGGGGGACTGAAGCTTTCTTT

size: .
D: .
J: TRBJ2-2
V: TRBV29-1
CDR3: CSVDRLATGELFF
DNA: TGCAGCGTGGATCGCTTAGCCACCGGGGAGCTGTTTTTT

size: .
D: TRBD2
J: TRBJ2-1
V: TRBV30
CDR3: CAWSPGLAYNEQFF
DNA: TGTGCCTGGAGTCCGGGACTAGCCTACAATGAGCAGTTCTTC

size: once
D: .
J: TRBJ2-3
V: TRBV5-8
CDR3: CASSQWEVSTQYF
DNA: TGTGCCAGCAGCCAATGGGAAGTTTCTACGCAGTATTTT

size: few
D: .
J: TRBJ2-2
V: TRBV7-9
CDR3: CASSLAYMSAVNTGELFF
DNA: TGTGCCAGCAGCTTAGCCTATATGTCAGCGGTGAACACCGGGGAGCTGTTTTTT

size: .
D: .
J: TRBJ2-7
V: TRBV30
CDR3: CAWSVGQTSYEQYF
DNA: TGTGCCTGGAGTGTAGGACAGACTTCCTACGAGCAGTACTTC

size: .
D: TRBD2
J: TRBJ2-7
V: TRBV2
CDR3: CASRGLAGGPHEQYF
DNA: TGTGCCAGCAGGGGACTAGCGGGAGGGCCCCACGAGCAGTACTTC

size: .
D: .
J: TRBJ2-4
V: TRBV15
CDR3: CATSSWAKNIQYF
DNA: TGTGCCACCAGCTCGTGGGCCAAAAACATTCAGTACTTC

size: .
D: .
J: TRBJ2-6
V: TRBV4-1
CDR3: CASSQALSSGANVLTF
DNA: TGCGCCAGCAGCCAAGCTCTCAGCTCTGGGGCCAACGTCCTGACTTTC

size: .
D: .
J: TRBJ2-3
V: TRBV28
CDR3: CASSLMVTGRSTDTQYF
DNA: TGTGCCAGCAGTTTAATGGTAACTGGTCGAAGTACAGATACGCAGTATTTT

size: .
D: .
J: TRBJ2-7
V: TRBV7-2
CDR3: CASSHTRREQYF
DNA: TGTGCCAGCAGCCACACGAGGCGCGAGCAGTACTTC

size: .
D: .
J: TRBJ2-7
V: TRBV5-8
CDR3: CASSLRVIAGEQYF
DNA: TGTGCCAGCAGCCTCCGGGTAATAGCAGGAGAGCAGTACTTC

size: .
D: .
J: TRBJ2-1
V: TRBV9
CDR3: CASSPNPGGRYNEQFF
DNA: TGTGCCAGCAGCCCGAACCCCGGGGGGCGATACAATGAGCAGTTCTTC

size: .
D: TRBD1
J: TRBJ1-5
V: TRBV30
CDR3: CACPTGAPDGNQPQHF
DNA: TGTGCCTGCCCGACAGGGGCCCCGGATGGCAATCAGCCCCAGCATTTT

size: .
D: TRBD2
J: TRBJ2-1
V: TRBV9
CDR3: CASSGSGSSYNEQFF
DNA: TGTGCCAGCAGCGGTAGCGGGAGCTCCTACAATGAGCAGTTCTTC

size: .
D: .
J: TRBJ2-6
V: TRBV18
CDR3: CASSLPGTTITGANVLTF
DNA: TGTGCCAGCTCACTACCGGGGACGACAATAACTGGGGCCAACGTCCTGACTTTC

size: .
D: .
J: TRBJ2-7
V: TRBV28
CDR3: CASSSFGPRGIYEQYF
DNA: TGTGCCAGCAGTTCGTTCGGACCTAGGGGGATCTACGAGCAGTACTTC

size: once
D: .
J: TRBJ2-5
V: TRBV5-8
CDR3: CASSLGVGRETQYF
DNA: TGTGCCAGCAGCTTGGGGGTGGGGCGAGAGACCCAGTACTTC